Listed below are T cell receptor beta chains from one sample, sequenced in a study of CD8 T cells in ankylosing spondylitis. TCRdb re-derived calls from the 5' RACE reads in MiXCR, one entry per CDR3 protein. Among under 200,000 distinct CDR3 sequences listed, around 10% were seen once. The specimen was blood, either unsorted or a sorted T cell fraction (not recorded which). These receptors all come from a male donor with ankylosing spondylitis or in good health (not recorded which). CDR3s leave out the opening cysteine and the closing phenylalanine or tryptophan.

J,V,CDR3
TRBJ1-1,TRBV7-8,ASSLVGWRAF
TRBJ2-1,TRBV27,ASIKGSGGTGNEQF
TRBJ1-1,TRBV5-1,ASRPRLNTEAF
TRBJ2-7,TRBV20-1,SASRLASYEQY
TRBJ1-4,TRBV19,ATNRGETNEKLF
TRBJ2-7,TRBV18,ASSPLSGGHEQY
TRBJ2-7,TRBV5-6,ASSFSGRRVYEQY
TRBJ1-6,TRBV2,ASGRQGGDSPLH
TRBJ2-2,TRBV5-1,ASSPDVTSGSTGELF
TRBJ1-5,TRBV27,ASSPPTLPSNQPQH
TRBJ1-2,TRBV15,ATSSQRERSKNYDYT
TRBJ2-3,TRBV4-1,ASSQQGQGADTQY
TRBJ1-5,TRBV18,ASTTGGDQPQH
TRBJ2-5,TRBV29-1,SPVTGGETQY
TRBJ2-2,TRBV11-3,ASSDLAVIGELF
TRBJ2-5,TRBV3-1,ASQFKETQY
TRBJ2-3,TRBV6-5,ASSYSTGQGGTDTQY
TRBJ2-1,TRBV6-5,ASSSAGVLNEQF
TRBJ2-2,TRBV11-2,ASRAVRTGELF
TRBJ2-1,TRBV9,ASSVASGGAGNEQF
TRBJ2-7,TRBV4-1,ASSYTPGQGYGEQY
TRBJ2-4,TRBV7-8,ASSADRGVSGNIQY
TRBJ2-1,TRBV9,ASSVWGARNEQF
TRBJ2-3,TRBV24-1,ATSDPTGGGTDTQY
TRBJ1-2,TRBV29-1,SVGPRDRDGYT
TRBJ1-5,TRBV27,ASSLRGHSNQPQH
TRBJ2-3,TRBV29-1,SAGTTSTDTQY
TRBJ2-2,TRBV9,ASSVVSLTGELF
TRBJ1-5,TRBV6-1,AASGNQPQH
TRBJ1-5,TRBV28,ASSLMGGRGQPQH
TRBJ2-3,TRBV7-1,ASTPGHTDTQY
TRBJ2-3,TRBV20-1,RATTGGGHTDTQY
TRBJ2-3,TRBV7-9,ASSPRAVTDTQY
TRBJ2-7,TRBV20-1,SAHGGRSYEQY
TRBJ2-1,TRBV14,ASSQDLKLLSEQF
TRBJ1-1,TRBV12-3/TRBV12-4,ASSPTTNTEAF
TRBJ1-2,TRBV29-1,SVGGANYGYT
TRBJ2-5,TRBV2,ASGTSGETQY
TRBJ2-7,TRBV4-1,ASSHGTDYEQY
TRBJ1-1,TRBV29-1,SGGHSNTEAF
TRBJ2-3,TRBV20-1,SANPGGGGAYTDTQY
TRBJ2-5,TRBV6-5,ASSYQASEETQY
TRBJ2-2,TRBV5-1,ASSLDPGLAGELF
TRBJ2-1,TRBV10-1,ASSASTGGNEQF
TRBJ2-1,TRBV3-1,ASSQGQVGNEQF
TRBJ2-7,TRBV5-1,ASSLQGRNSYEQY
TRBJ2-7,TRBV3-1,ASSQDLSSAGTEQY
TRBJ1-5,TRBV12-3/TRBV12-4,ASSLGSGGSNQPQH
TRBJ1-1,TRBV28,ASTSHGGNTEAF
TRBJ1-1,TRBV29-1,SVETGRTEAF
TRBJ2-3,TRBV5-1,ASSLGAGIDTDTQY
TRBJ1-6,TRBV3-1,ASSVSEGNSPLH
TRBJ1-2,TRBV5-1,ASSARQGVFLDYGYT
TRBJ1-5,TRBV2,ASSEVGSSNQPQH
TRBJ1-1,TRBV20-1,SARAGLGGTEAF
TRBJ2-2,TRBV7-9,ASSFLAGATGELF
TRBJ2-7,TRBV20-1,SAIRTATTYEQY
TRBJ1-4,TRBV14,ASSQEAYNEKLF
TRBJ1-2,TRBV20-1,SPPGGQGALRNGYT